Shown below are 4 T cell receptor beta chains from a single sample sequenced in a study of radiotherapy plus CTLA-4 blockade in lung cancer. Clones were read by immunoSEQ multiplex PCR, and TCRdb kept only the in-frame ones, dropping some. The sample has some 110,000 clones; more than 65% are singletons. This material consisted of peripheral blood, taken from a patient treated with radiotherapy plus ipilimumab. The origin of the receptors is a human donor with non-small cell lung cancer who had a partial response to radiotherapy plus ipilimumab.

The count of this clone is one. The rearrangement joins TRBV30 to TRBJ1-2; D gene unclear. Germline lookup yields CDR1 GTSNPN and CDR2 SVGIG (reference sequence). The CDR3 is 13 residues long. Trimming pared 3 bases from V and 7 bases from J, leaving 15 bases between. CDR3: CAWRQALRRGYTF. In DNA form, the CDR3 reads TGTGCCTGGAGACAAGCTCTCAGGCGTGGCTACACCTTC.

This clone was counted once. The J gene is TRBJ2-4, the V gene TRBV28; D might be TRBD1 (5 bases). The germline gives CDR1 MDHEN, CDR2 SYDVKM. V gave up 5 bases and J gave up 8 bases, with 16 bases separating them. This CDR3 is built from 14 residues. CDR3 amino acids: CASSPIQGRYIQYF. In DNA, the CDR3 is TGTGCCAGCAGTCCCATCCAGGGAAGGTACATTCAGTACTTC.

V and J are TRBV29-1 and TRBJ2-5, with TRBD1 as a possible D gene (6 bases). V was cut by 5 bases and J by 1 base, with 14 bases left in between. Germline V gives CDR1 SQVTM, CDR2 ANQGSEA. The CDR3 length is 14 residues. In DNA form, the CDR3 reads TGCAGCGTTCTTCCCCGGGACACCCAAGAGACCCAGTACTTC. This gives the protein CSVLPRDTQETQYF.

V usage is TRBV7-2 and J usage is TRBJ2-1; D unresolved. With 2 bases removed from V and 6 bases from J, the gap between germline ends came to 2 bases. The length of the CDR3 is 11 residues. CDR1 is SGHTA, CDR2 FQGNSA, per germline. CDR3 sequence reads: CASSLLNEQFF. CDR3 nucleotide sequence: TGTGCCAGCAGCTTACTCAATGAGCAGTTCTTC.